The 10 T cell receptor beta chains in this list originate from one sample, sequenced in a study of T-cell reconstitution after alpha-beta-depleted transplantation in children (dated by TCRdb to about 2016). The sample's treatment or condition label is to be understood as: allogeneic hematopoietic cell transplantation with graft depleted of TCRalphabeta T cells and CD19 B cells. Libraries were built with PCR. The instrument given in TCRdb is Illumina HiSeq 2500. TCR library preparation used molecular barcoding, with unique molecular identifiers applied to normalize quantification of the TCRbeta repertoire. Using fastp at Q25 and MiXCR, TCRdb reprocessed the public reads and kept productive beta chains. Identical CDR3 protein sequences are pooled into one entry, listed with their most common genes and DNA. Within this sample are about 580,000 distinct CDR3 sequences, with about 23% of them counted one time only. Together, the top ten hold around 14% of the sample.

The material sequenced was PBMCs, mostly from graft donor cells, taken 360 days after TCRalphabeta/CD19-depleted stem cell transplant. Source of these receptors: a boy younger than two who had a stem cell transplant for acute myeloid leukemia, so the T cells may come from the graft donor.

The chain employs TRBV5-1 and TRBJ2-6; 8 bases map to TRBD1. Unmatched junction bases numbered 12, after V lost 4 bases and J lost 0 bases. Germline V gene lookup returns CDR1 SGHRS and CDR2 YFSETQ. This CDR3 region has 19 residues. This CDR3 reads CASSPSTGTGYSGANVLTF. CDR3 bases: TGCGCCAGCAGCCCATCCACCGGGACAGGCTACTCTGGGGCCAACGTCCTGACTTTC. Supplemented by reference TRBV5-1 and TRBJ2-6, the full variable domain reads KAGVTQTPRYLIKTRGQQVTLSCSPISGHRSVSWYQQTPGQGLQFLFEYFSETQRNKGNFPGRFSGRQFSNSRSEMNVSTLELGDSALYLCASSPSTGTGYSGANVLTFGAGSRLTVL.

This clonotype has a single count. In DNA, the CDR3 is TGTGCCAGCAGTTTTCGGGGGGCGGGAACAGATACGCAGTATTTT. It specifies CASSFRGAGTDTQYF. The rearrangement joins TRBV28 to TRBJ2-3, with TRBD2 as a possible D gene (7 bases). Germline assignment: CDR1 MDHEN and CDR2 SYDVKM. The CDR3 is 15 amino acids. V lost 3 bases and J lost 3, with 13 bases in between.

This rearrangement joins TRBV24-1 to TRBJ2-3; D not certain. CDR1 is KGHDR, CDR2 SFDVKD, per germline. The CDR3 is made up of 14 amino acids. Trimming left V 1 base short and J 3 bases short, with 7 bases between. CDR3 DNA: TGTGCCACCAGTGATTTTTGGGGAACAGATACGCAGTATTTT. Protein: CATSDFWGTDTQYF.

In this sample, this clonotype turned up many times. This chain joins TRBV7-8 and TRBJ2-4, with D unresolved. Germline values: CDR1 SGHVS, CDR2 FQNEAQ. The CDR3 totals 13 residues. V was clipped by 6 bases and J by 3 bases, with 9 bases between them. The CDR3 region is CASRGWDKNIQYF. DNA for the CDR3: TGTGCCAGCAGAGGGTGGGACAAAAACATTCAGTACTTC.

The J gene is TRBJ1-1, the V gene TRBV12-3 or TRBV12-4; TRBD1 aligns across 8 bases. Germline trimming cut 6 bases from V and 4 bases from J; bases unmatched to any gene: 7. This CDR3 is built from 14 residues. The CDR3: CASSPRTGFTEAFF. CDR3 bases: TGTGCCAGCAGCCCCCGGACAGGGTTCACTGAAGCTTTCTTT.

The chain carries TRBV6-2 or TRBV6-3 and TRBJ2-1; a possible D gene is TRBD1 (6 bases). Germline CDR1 MNHEY, CDR2 SVGEGT. This CDR3 contains 19 residues. V was trimmed by 2 bases and J by 0 bases, leaving 20 bases between them. Here the CDR3 DNA reads TGTGCCAGCAGTTACGTCCGGACAGATACACCAAGCTCCTACAATGAGCAGTTCTTC. Its translation: CASSYVRTDTPSSYNEQFF.

V is TRBV6-2 or TRBV6-3 and J is TRBJ1-2; TRBD1 is a possible D gene (5 bases). In germline, CDR1 is MNHEY, CDR2 SVGEGT. CDR3 length: 14 residues. Trimming stripped 0 bases from V and 5 bases from J, with 10 bases between. The CDR3 loop is CASSYSSRDYGYTF. In DNA form, the CDR3 reads TGTGCCAGCAGTTACTCGTCCAGGGATTATGGCTACACCTTC.

This clonotype showed up just a few times. DNA of the CDR3: TGTGCCAGCAGCCACAGGGTCACTGAAGCTTTCTTT. It codes for CASSHRVTEAFF. The V gene is TRBV7-2, the J gene TRBJ1-1; a possible D gene is TRBD1 (6 bases). CDR1 is SGHTA, CDR2 FQGNSA, per germline. The ends were cut back, 5 bases at V and 4 bases at J, with 8 bases in the middle. CDR3 length equals 12 residues.

V usage is TRBV6-2 or TRBV6-3 and J usage is TRBJ2-7; TRBD1 is a possible D gene (6 bases). The germline CDR1 and CDR2 sequences are MNHEY and SVGEGT. The CDR3 spans 15 residues. Trimming shortened V by 8 bases and J by 0 bases, and 17 bases separated the two germline ends. For the CDR3, the DNA is TGTGCCAGCGGGGAATTAGACAGGCTCTCCTACGAGCAGTACTTC. Encoded protein: CASGELDRLSYEQYF.

The rearrangement uses TRBV6-1 and TRBJ2-7; TRBD1 is a possible D gene (5 bases). Per germline, CDR1 MNHNS and CDR2 SASEGT. Trimming shortened V by 6 bases and J by 4 bases, and 16 bases separated the two germline ends. This CDR3 spans 14 amino acids. CDR3 in amino acids: CASRGPSGSYEQYF. CDR3 nucleotide sequence: TGTGCCAGCAGGGGCCCATCAGGGTCTTACGAGCAGTACTTC.